The sample holds one count of the clone carrying this T cell receptor beta chain. This sample stems from a study of blood T cell repertoires in COVID-19. In the study overall: The United States, Italy and Spain were the sources of the acute and convalescent COVID-19 samples. T cells, B-cell-depleted T cells, or PBMCs provided the cDNA or gDNA that served as material.

J was trimmed by 2 bases and V by 10 bases; bases with no gene match: 8. Germline loops: CDR1 LNHDA, CDR2 SQIVND (reference sequence). This CDR3 has 14 amino acids. As handled by the study authors: Scientists estimated how many nucleated cells there were by amplifying reference gene primers. Clones were sequenced by immunoSEQ multiplex PCR, and TCRdb holds only the in-frame ones, with some missing. V and J calls and clone size follow that table, whereas D and trimming were derived from the DNA. This sample has around 120,000 clones, with roughly 83% found just once. The origin of this receptor is a man aged 25 to 45 with acute or convalescent COVID-19. Sequencing was done on a sample of peripheral blood. The chain recombines TRBV19 with TRBJ2-3, with TRBD1 matching 8 bases. CDR3 region: CATATGVTTDTQYF. The CDR3 DNA sequence: TGTGCCACCGCGACAGGGGTCACCACAGATACGCAGTATTTT.